This T cell receptor (beta chain) was captured in a study of T cell clonality in common variable immunodeficiency. General study results and limits: In common variable immunodeficiency, TCR beta chains reportedly carried fewer deletions and N-nucleotide insertions.

Produced via immunoSEQ multiplex PCR; TCRdb's table is partial and in-frame only. In total the sample includes 25,000 to 30,000 clones, none of them seen once. Aged roughly 9 to 65 years, CVID subjects averaged around 40 years old. Trimming stripped 2 bases from V and 2 bases from J, with 12 bases between. The CDR3 is 14 residues long. The germline V gene encodes CDR1 DFQATT and CDR2 SNEGSKA (reference sequence). The sample holds a few counts of this clone. Its antigen is as yet unknown. The sequenced fragment ends 3 residues before the CDR3 boundary, so the rest is inferred from the germline J gene. The source material was peripheral blood mononuclear cells. J is TRBJ2-5 and V is TRBV20-1; D is unclear. The source of this sequence is a human donor with common variable immunodeficiency. CDR3 region: CSARSRLAQETQYF. CDR3 bases read: TGCAGTGCTAGAAGTAGACTGGCGCAAGAGACC.